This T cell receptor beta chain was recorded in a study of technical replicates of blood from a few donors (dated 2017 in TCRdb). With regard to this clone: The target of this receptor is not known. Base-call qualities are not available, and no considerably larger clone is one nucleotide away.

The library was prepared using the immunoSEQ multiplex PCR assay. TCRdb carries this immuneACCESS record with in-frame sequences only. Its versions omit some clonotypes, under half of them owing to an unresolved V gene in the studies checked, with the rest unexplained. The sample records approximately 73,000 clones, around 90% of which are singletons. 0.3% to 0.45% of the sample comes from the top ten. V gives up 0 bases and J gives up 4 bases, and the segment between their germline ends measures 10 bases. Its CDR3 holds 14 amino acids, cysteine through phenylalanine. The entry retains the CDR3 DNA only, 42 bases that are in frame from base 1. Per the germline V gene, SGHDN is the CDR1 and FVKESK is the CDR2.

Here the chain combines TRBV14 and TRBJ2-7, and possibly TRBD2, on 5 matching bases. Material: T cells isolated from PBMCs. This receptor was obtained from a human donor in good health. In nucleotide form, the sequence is TGTGCCAGCAGCCAAGAACGCGGGTTTTACGAGCAGTACTTC. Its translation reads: CASSQERGFYEQYF.